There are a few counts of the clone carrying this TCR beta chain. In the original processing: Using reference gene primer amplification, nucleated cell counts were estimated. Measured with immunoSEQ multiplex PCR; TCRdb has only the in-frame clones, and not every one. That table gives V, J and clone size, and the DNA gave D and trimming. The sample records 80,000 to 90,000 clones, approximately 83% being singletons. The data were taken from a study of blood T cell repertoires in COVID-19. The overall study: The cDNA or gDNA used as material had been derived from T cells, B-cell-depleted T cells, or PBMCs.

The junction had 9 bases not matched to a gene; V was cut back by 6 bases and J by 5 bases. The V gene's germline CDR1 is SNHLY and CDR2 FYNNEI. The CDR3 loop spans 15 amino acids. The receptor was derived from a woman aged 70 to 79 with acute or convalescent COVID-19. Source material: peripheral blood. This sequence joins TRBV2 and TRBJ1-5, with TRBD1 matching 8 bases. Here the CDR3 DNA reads TGTGCCAGCAGGAATAATGGACAGGGAGATCAGCCCCAGCATTTT. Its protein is CASRNNGQGDQPQHF. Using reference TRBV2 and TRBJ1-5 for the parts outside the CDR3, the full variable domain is EPEVTQTPSHQVTQMGQEVILRCVPISNHLYFYWYRQILGQKVEFLVSFYNNEISEKSEIFDDQFSVERPDGSNFTLKIRSTKLEDSAMYFCASRNNGQGDQPQHFGDGTRLSIL.